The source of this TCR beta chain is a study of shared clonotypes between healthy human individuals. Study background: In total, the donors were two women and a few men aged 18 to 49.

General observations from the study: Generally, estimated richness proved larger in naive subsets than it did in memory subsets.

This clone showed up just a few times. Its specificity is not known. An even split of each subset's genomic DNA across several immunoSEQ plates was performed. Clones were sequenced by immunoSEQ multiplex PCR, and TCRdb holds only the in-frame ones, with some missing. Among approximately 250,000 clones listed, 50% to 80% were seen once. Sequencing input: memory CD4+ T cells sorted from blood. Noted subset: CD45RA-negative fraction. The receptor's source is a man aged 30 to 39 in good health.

The CDR3 nucleotides read TGTGCCAGCAGTGAAGCGCAGGGAAAACTGTTTTTT. Encoded protein: CASSEAQGKLFF. The V and J genes are TRBV2 and TRBJ1-4; TRBD1 is a possible D gene (5 bases). The germline CDR1 and CDR2 sequences are SNHLY and FYNNEI. V lost 0 bases to trimming and J lost 10 bases, with 6 bases between them. This CDR3 has 12 residues.